Each of the 10 T cell receptor beta chains below was sequenced from the same sample in a study of cytomegalovirus exposure and HLA in healthy donors. A multiplex PCR was run with 60 Vbeta primers and 13 Jbeta primers. Profiled with immunoSEQ multiplex PCR; TCRdb holds only in-frame clones, not every one. The sample records around 94,000 clones, around 76% being singletons. The sequenced material came from PBMCs. The receptors here all came from a woman aged 60-75 years in good health and CMV-seropositive.

This chain links TRBV6-1 with TRBJ2-7, with D maybe TRBD2 (5 bases). Germline values: CDR1 MNHNS, CDR2 SASEGT. Trimming removed 5 bases at V and 2 bases at J, with 13 bases between. This CDR3 spans 14 amino acids. CDR3 in DNA: TGTGCCAGCAGTACCCGGGATGAAGCCTACGAGCAGTACTTC. Its protein is CASSTRDEAYEQYF.

This chain joins TRBV13 and TRBJ2-1, with a possible D match to TRBD1 (5 bases). Germline V gives CDR1 PRHDT, CDR2 FYEKMQ (reference sequence). The V end lost 5 bases, the J end lost 9 bases, and 14 bases lay between the germline ends. The CDR3 sequence is 13 residues long. CDR3 sequence (DNA): TGTGCCAGCAGCAAGACACTCACAGGTGAGCAGTTCTTC. Protein sequence: CASSKTLTGEQFF. Drawing the rest from reference TRBV13 and TRBJ2-1, the complete variable domain is AAGVIQSPRHLIKEKRETATLKCYPIPRHDTVYWYQQGPGQDPQFLISFYEKMQSDKGSIPDRFSAQQFSDYHSELNMSSLELGDSALYFCASSKTLTGEQFFGPGTRLTVL.

V and J are TRBV5-1 and TRBJ2-1; D is perhaps TRBD2 (6 bases). The CDR3 runs to 15 residues. Germline V gene data show CDR1 as SGHRS and CDR2 as YFSETQ. Trimming pared 4 bases from V and 6 bases from J, leaving 17 bases between. CDR3 residues: CASSPTSGGINEQFF. The DNA for the CDR3 is TGCGCCAGCAGCCCGACTAGTGGAGGTATCAATGAGCAGTTCTTC.

V usage is TRBV15 and J usage is TRBJ1-2, with TRBD1 matching over 8 bases. V shed 4 bases, J shed 5 bases, and the junction held 9 bases outside the gene matches. CDR1 and CDR2 from the germline V gene are LNHNV and YYDKDF (reference sequence). The CDR3 contains 15 residues. The CDR3 is CATSNRDRYPYGYTF. The CDR3 DNA reads as TGTGCCACCAGCAACCGGGACAGGTACCCTTATGGCTACACCTTC.

The chain employs TRBV11-1 and TRBJ1-1, with 7 bases aligning to TRBD1. The CDR3 has 15 amino acids. In germline, CDR1 is SGHAT, CDR2 FQDESV (reference sequence). Trimming at V came to 1 base and at J to 4 bases, leaving 6 bases not matched to a gene. The DNA for the CDR3 is TGTGCCAGCAGCTTAGTAGGGGGCTACGGCACTGAAGCTTTCTTT. The encoded protein is CASSLVGGYGTEAFF. Filled out from reference TRBV11-1 and TRBJ1-1, the complete variable domain reads EAEVAQSPRYKITEKSQAVAFWCDPISGHATLYWYRQILGQGPELLVQFQDESVVDDSQLPKDRFSAERLKGVDSTLKIQPAELGDSAMYLCASSLVGGYGTEAFFGQGTRLTVV.

The rearrangement uses TRBV27 and TRBJ2-2; TRBD2 matches 10 bases. J gave up 7 bases and V 4 bases, and 9 bases lay outside the gene matches. Germline-derived CDR1 and CDR2 are MNHEY and SMNVEV (reference sequence). This CDR3 has 16 residues. CDR3 in amino acids: CASSSPSGSKVGELFF. CDR3 nucleotides: TGTGCCAGCAGTTCACCTAGCGGGAGTAAGGTCGGGGAGCTGTTTTTT.

This clone has just one count. CDR3 region: CASSSGLAGSWSSYEQYF. The CDR3 DNA is TGTGCCAGTAGTTCAGGACTAGCGGGGTCCTGGAGCTCCTACGAGCAGTACTTC. The chain joins TRBV19 to TRBJ2-7, with TRBD2 identical over 12 bases. Germline CDR1 and CDR2: LNHDA and SQIVND (reference sequence). Trimming removed 5 bases from V and 0 bases from J; junction bases left unmatched: 11. The CDR3 is made up of 18 amino acids.

Comment on this clone: A read error may account for a junction end that differs from germline. The V gene is TRBV7-9, the J gene TRBJ2-2, with D possibly TRBD2 on 6 matching bases. CDR3 length equals 14 residues. Germline V gives CDR1 SEHNR, CDR2 FQNEAQ (reference sequence). CDR3 bases: TGTTCCAGCAGGAAGTGGGAGGACACCGGGGAGCTGTTTTTT. Translation gives CSSRKWEDTGELFF.

This chain uses TRBV7-3 with TRBJ2-5; tentatively, D is TRBD1 (6 bases). CDR1 is SGHTA and CDR2 is FQGTGA in the germline V gene. The ends were cut back, 0 bases at V and 5 bases at J, with 16 bases in the middle. The CDR3 consists of 16 residues. CDR3 coding DNA: TGTGCCAGCAGCTTAACCGGCTGGGGGCATGGGGAGACCCAGTACTTC. Its protein is CASSLTGWGHGETQYF.

The J gene is TRBJ2-7, the V gene TRBV6-6; a weak D match, TRBD2 (6 bases). The V and J ends lost 4 bases and 1 base respectively, with 8 bases between them. CDR1 and CDR2 (germline): MNHNY, SVGAGI (reference sequence). The CDR3 contains 13 residues. For the CDR3, the DNA is TGTGCCAGCAGTTCCGGGGGTTCCTACGAGCAGTACTTC. Its protein product is CASSSGGSYEQYF.